One sample yielded the 26 T cell receptor beta chains listed below, sequenced in a study of CD8 T cells in ankylosing spondylitis. Study results and caveats: There was a TCR beta motif, made of eight highly homologous variants, that appeared characteristic of ankylosing spondylitis blood.

No antigen has been assigned to these receptors. TCRdb analysed the 5' RACE reads with MiXCR anew, one entry per CDR3 protein. This table has about 390,000 distinct CDR3 sequences, about a fifth appearing once. The sample consisted of blood, either unsorted or a sorted T cell fraction (not recorded which). These receptors were collected from a male donor with ankylosing spondylitis.

J is TRBJ2-2 and V is TRBV5-1; possibly TRBD1 or TRBD2 for D (5 bases each). Germline V CDR1 and CDR2: SGHRS, YFSETQ. Trimming left V 4 bases short and J 0 bases short, with 13 bases between. The CDR3 contains 16 residues. For the CDR3, the DNA is TGCGCCAGCAGCCTTATCGGGACGACGAACACCGGGGAGCTGTTTTTT. It encodes CASSLIGTTNTGELFF.

The chain is built from TRBV4-1 and TRBJ2-2; 10 bases are shared with TRBD2. The CDR3 has 15 amino acids. The V gene end was trimmed by 6 bases and the J gene end by 3 bases; junction bases not matched to a gene: 4. Germline V lookup: CDR1 MGHRA, CDR2 YSYEKL. CDR3 protein: CASRLLAGHTGELFF. The CDR3 coding sequence is TGCGCCAGCAGGTTACTAGCGGGGCACACCGGGGAGCTGTTTTTT.

This chain connects TRBV20-1 to TRBJ2-3; either TRBD1 or TRBD2 may fit D (5 bases each). CDR1 and CDR2 (germline): DFQATT, SNEGSKA (reference sequence). This CDR3 has 13 amino acids. Trimming took 5 bases from V and 0 from J, leaving 9 bases between them. CDR3: CSAFGGSTDTQYF. The CDR3 DNA follows: TGCAGTGCTTTTGGGGGAAGCACAGATACGCAGTATTTT.

V and J are TRBV4-1 and TRBJ2-3, with TRBD1 matching 7 bases. The trim removed 1 base at V and 6 bases at J, leaving 19 bases unmatched. Germline CDR1 MGHRA, CDR2 YSYEKL. The CDR3 is made up of 19 amino acids. The CDR3 DNA follows: TGCGCCAGCAGCCAAGTGGGCCCGACAGGGATGGTCATGATCGATACGCAGTATTTT. Amino acids: CASSQVGPTGMVMIDTQYF.

This clonotype was counted between two and nine times. V and J are TRBV7-3 and TRBJ2-3; D remains ambiguous. Per the germline V gene, CDR1 is SGHTA and CDR2 is FQGTGA. Trimming left V 2 bases short and J 4 bases short, with 10 bases between. CDR3 length equals 14 residues. The CDR3 coding sequence is TGTGCCAGCAGCTTATTGGGGTTGCCAGATACGCAGTATTTT. Protein product: CASSLLGLPDTQYF.

This chain joins TRBV5-1 and TRBJ1-4, with unresolved D. Trimming shortened V by 4 bases and J by 11 bases, and 15 bases separated the two germline ends. CDR3 length equals 13 residues. Germline V CDR1 and CDR2: SGHRS, YFSETQ. The CDR3 DNA follows: TGCGCCAGCAGCACGGCCGGGGAAAAGAAACTGTTTTTT. Amino acids: CASSTAGEKKLFF.

This clonotype was detected only a few times. The J gene is TRBJ2-1, the V gene TRBV6-6; D is perhaps TRBD1 (5 bases). The CDR3 contains 13 residues. CDR1 is MNHNY and CDR2 is SVGAGI in the germline V gene (reference sequence). Trimming removed 2 bases from V and 9 bases from J, with 11 bases in between. The CDR3 sequence is CASSYSRESEQFF. In nucleotides, the CDR3 is TGTGCCAGCAGTTACAGCAGGGAAAGTGAGCAGTTCTTC.

The chain uses TRBV5-1 and TRBJ2-2, with 7 bases that match TRBD2. The CDR3 runs 16 residues. After removal of 0 bases from V and 3 bases from J, the junction contained 5 bases not matched to a gene. Germline V gene sequence: CDR1 SGHRS, CDR2 YFSETQ. The CDR3 sequence: CASSLDAGRDTGELFF. DNA for the CDR3: TGCGCCAGCAGCTTGGATGCAGGGAGGGACACCGGGGAGCTGTTTTTT.

The V call is TRBV6-6, the J call TRBJ2-3; the D is unclear. V was clipped by 6 bases and J by 5 bases, with 12 bases between them. The CDR3 has 13 amino acids. The V gene's germline CDR1 is MNHNY and CDR2 SVGAGI (reference sequence). CDR3 in DNA: TGTGCCAGCAGCCCGATTTTGGGAGATACGCAGTATTTT. Its translation: CASSPILGDTQYF.

This clonotype was observed a handful of times. V is TRBV28 and J is TRBJ2-1; D may be TRBD2 (7 bases). Germline V CDR1 and CDR2: MDHEN, SYDVKM. Trimming stripped 3 bases from V and 7 bases from J, with 13 bases between. CDR3 length: 14 amino acids. CDR3: CASSFGGRGNEQFF. CDR3 DNA: TGTGCCAGCAGTTTTGGGGGGAGGGGGAATGAGCAGTTCTTC.

The chain has TRBV14 and TRBJ1-1, with D maybe TRBD1 (5 bases). Germline V gives CDR1 SGHDN, CDR2 FVKESK. Between the trimmed V and J ends, which lost 0 bases and 5 bases, there was a span of 10 bases. The CDR3 consists of 14 residues. CDR3 protein: CASSQELGGTEAFF. In DNA, the CDR3 is TGTGCCAGCAGCCAAGAGTTGGGGGGGACTGAAGCTTTCTTT.

This clonotype was recorded a few times. The J gene is TRBJ2-7, the V gene TRBV29-1, with 9 bases lining up with TRBD1. The V segment lost 6 bases and the J segment 2 bases; nucleotides outside the gene matches: 8. Germline CDR1 reads SQVTM; CDR2 reads ANQGSEA. The CDR3 is 14 amino acids. This chain's CDR3 is CSVVRDRATYEQYF. The CDR3 bases are TGCAGCGTCGTCCGGGACAGGGCTACCTACGAGCAGTACTTC.

The genes are TRBV7-2 and TRBJ1-5, with a possible D match to TRBD1 (6 bases). The CDR3 is 16 residues long. Germline CDR1 SGHTA, CDR2 FQGNSA. Trimming took 3 bases from V and 4 from J, leaving 16 bases between them. The CDR3 reads CASSFTGTHQNQPQHF. The CDR3 nucleotides read TGTGCCAGCAGCTTCACCGGGACACATCAGAATCAGCCCCAGCATTTT.

The genes are TRBV7-3 and TRBJ2-2, with 7 bases identical to TRBD2. The CDR3 has 15 amino acids. CDR1 and CDR2 (germline): SGHTA, FQGTGA. Trimming at V came to 4 bases and at J to 0 bases, leaving 2 bases not matched to a gene. CDR3 sequence (DNA): TGTGCCAGCAGCTCGGGACTACCGAACACCGGGGAGCTGTTTTTT. Protein: CASSSGLPNTGELFF.

A few counts support this clonotype. The V and J genes are TRBV20-1 and TRBJ2-2, with 11 positions matching TRBD2. CDR1 DFQATT and CDR2 SNEGSKA come from the germline V gene (reference sequence). This CDR3 comprises 16 residues. V shed 1 base, J shed 5 bases, and the junction held 6 bases outside the gene matches. The CDR3 coding sequence is TGCAGTGCTAGAGGAGCTAGCGGGGGGTCGACCGGGGAGCTGTTTTTT. The encoded protein is CSARGASGGSTGELFF.

The CDR3 coding sequence is TGCAGTGCACGGCAGGGCCAAGAGACCCAGTACTTC. The encoded protein is CSARQGQETQYF. The V gene is TRBV20-1, the J gene TRBJ2-5; tentative D call: TRBD1 (5 bases). This CDR3 is 12 amino acids long. Germline-derived CDR1 and CDR2 are DFQATT and SNEGSKA (reference sequence). V lost 6 bases, J lost 1 base, and 9 bases lay in between.

The rearrangement uses TRBV6-5 and TRBJ2-3; D remains ambiguous. CDR1 is MNHEY and CDR2 is SVGAGI in the germline V gene. This CDR3 spans 18 amino acids. V shed 0 bases and J shed 0 bases, with 16 bases lying between them. CDR3 amino acids: CASSYSRDLKASTDTQYF. Written as DNA, the CDR3 is TGTGCCAGCAGTTACTCGAGAGACCTTAAAGCTAGCACAGATACGCAGTATTTT.

This chain connects TRBV3-1 to TRBJ2-1; D assignment may be TRBD1 or TRBD2 (5 bases each). The CDR3 consists of 16 residues. Per the germline V gene, CDR1 is LGHDT and CDR2 is YNNKEL (reference sequence). V was pared by 4 bases and J by 3 bases, with 16 bases between. The CDR3 DNA sequence: TGTGCCAGCAGCCCGGCAGGAAGGGACGGCTACAATGAGCAGTTCTTC. Encoded protein: CASSPAGRDGYNEQFF.

This chain links TRBV5-1 with TRBJ2-2; D assignment may be TRBD1 or TRBD2 (5 bases each). The germline gives CDR1 SGHRS, CDR2 YFSETQ. V was trimmed by 0 bases and J by 7 bases, leaving 19 bases between them. This CDR3 has 17 amino acids. CDR3 DNA sequence: TGCGCCAGCAGCTTGGAACCACCAGGGACCCTGGGCGGGGAGCTGTTTTTT. It yields the protein CASSLEPPGTLGGELFF.

This clonotype was counted many times. This chain joins TRBV20-1 and TRBJ2-1; the D is unclear. The V gene lost 2 bases and the J gene lost 5 bases, with 13 bases spanning the gap. The germline CDR1 and CDR2 sequences are DFQATT and SNEGSKA (reference sequence). The CDR3 length is 14 residues. The CDR3 loop is CSARPGTPDNEQFF. In DNA, the CDR3 is TGCAGTGCTAGACCCGGAACCCCGGACAATGAGCAGTTCTTC.

This clonotype turned up a few times. The chain joins TRBV12-3 or TRBV12-4 to TRBJ2-1; 9 nucleotides match TRBD2. The CDR3 contains 17 residues. The V segment lost 0 bases and the J segment 9 bases; nucleotides outside the gene matches: 12. CDR3 nucleotides: TGTGCCAGCAGTTTAGCGCTCGGGGCGGGAGGGCCTAGTGAGCAGTTCTTC. Protein sequence: CASSLALGAGGPSEQFF.

The genes are TRBV4-2 and TRBJ1-6; D remains unclear. Deletions cut 1 base from V and 8 bases from J, with 9 bases between. CDR1 is LGHNA, CDR2 YNFKEQ, per germline. The CDR3 is 14 residues long. CDR3 amino acids: CASSQGLRDSPLHF. DNA of the CDR3: TGTGCCAGCAGCCAAGGATTAAGGGATTCACCCCTCCACTTT.

This clonotype occurred many times. The chain has TRBV4-2 and TRBJ2-7; 10 bases map to TRBD2. V lost 5 bases to trimming and J lost 0 bases; unmatched junction nucleotides: 4. Germline CDR1 and CDR2: LGHNA and YNFKEQ. The CDR3 has 15 residues. The DNA for the CDR3 is TGTGCCAGCAGCTCACTAGCGGGAAACTCCTACGAGCAGTACTTC. As protein: CASSSLAGNSYEQYF.

Details on this clonotype: One base away lies a much larger clone, so this may be a sequencing read error. DNA for the CDR3: TGTGCCAGCAGGGGGGACGGGACTGGGCAGTACTTC. It is translated as CASRGDGTGQYF. The chain combines TRBV3-1 with TRBJ2-7; possible D gene TRBD2, 6 bases. Germline V CDR1 and CDR2: LGHDT, YNNKEL (reference sequence). Between the trimmed V and J ends, which lost 6 bases and 9 bases, there was a span of 15 bases. The CDR3 has 12 residues.

The rearrangement joins TRBV29-1 to TRBJ2-3, with D unresolved. With 5 bases removed from V and 1 base from J, the gap between germline ends came to 10 bases. CDR1 and CDR2 (germline): SQVTM, ANQGSEA. The CDR3 covers 13 residues. CDR3 sequence reads: CSVLPYRTDTQYF. The CDR3 coding sequence is TGCAGCGTTTTGCCCTACCGCACAGATACGCAGTATTTT.

The rearrangement links TRBV28 to TRBJ2-7; the D gene is possibly TRBD1 (6 bases). Between the trimmed V and J ends, which lost 7 bases and 3 bases, there was a span of 16 bases. Germline loops: CDR1 MDHEN, CDR2 SYDVKM. The CDR3 spans 14 residues. The CDR3 sequence is CASKPGHSYYEQYF. CDR3 DNA sequence: TGTGCCAGCAAACCGGGACACAGCTACTACGAGCAGTACTTC.